One sample yielded the 5 T cell receptor beta chains listed below, sequenced in a study of untreated major depressive disorder. The study, taken as a whole, reports: CD4+ T cells from depressed patients used TRBV05-01 (Vbeta 5.1) more often than controls.

These receptors lack a known antigen. Profiling relied on immunoSEQ multiplex PCR, and the TCRdb table lists in-frame clones only, not all of them. The table lists about 19,000 clones, 92% of them singletons. Sequenced material: CD4+ T cells from PBMCs. The receptor set was obtained from a woman aged 40-49 years with major depressive disorder.

This clone was detected only once. The V and J genes are TRBV2 and TRBJ2-7; TRBD2 matches at 11 bases. From germline, CDR1 is SNHLY and CDR2 FYNNEI. The CDR3 extends over 15 amino acids. Trimming removed 4 bases from V and 3 bases from J; junction bases left unmatched: 5. The CDR3 loop reads CASSGAGTSGYEQYV. The CDR3 DNA reads as TGTGCCAGCAGTGGGGCGGGGACTAGCGGCTACGAGCAGTACGTC.

J is TRBJ2-2 and V is TRBV5-5; no clear D gene. The CDR3 extends over 15 amino acids. V lost 4 bases and J lost 2, with 12 bases in between. From germline, CDR1 is SGHKS and CDR2 YYEKEE (reference sequence). For the CDR3, the DNA is TGTGCCAGCAGCACCAAATGGCAAAACACCGGGGAGCTGTTTTTT. This sequence encodes CASSTKWQNTGELFF.

Notes on this clone: The junction does not match germline at one end; this may be a read error. The J gene is TRBJ1-4, the V gene TRBV9, with a weak D call TRBD1 (5 bases). From germline, CDR1 is SGDLS and CDR2 YYNGEE. The length of the CDR3 is 13 residues. The CDR3 spells CASSVDSWGEISF. The CDR3 coding sequence is TGTGCCAGCAGCGTAGACTCATGGGGGGAAATAAGTTTT.

The gene calls are TRBV7-8 and TRBJ1-2; possibly TRBD1 for D (6 bases). The CDR3 is 16 amino acids. Looked up from germline, CDR1 is SGHVS and CDR2 is FQNEAQ. With 4 bases removed from V and 5 bases from J, the gap between germline ends came to 20 bases. The CDR3 DNA is TGTGCCAGCAGCTCCCTGATCGGGGGGCAGGGTTATGGCTACACCTTC. Its translation: CASSSLIGGQGYGYTF.

V gene TRBV5-4 combines with J gene TRBJ1-1, with 8 bases lining up with TRBD1. The V and J ends lost 4 bases and 6 bases, in that order; junction bases with no gene match: 5. The CDR3 extends over 13 amino acids. Per germline, CDR1 SGHNT and CDR2 YYREEE (reference sequence). CDR3 in amino acids: CASSPKDRAEAFF. The CDR3 bases are TGTGCCAGCAGCCCGAAGGACAGGGCTGAAGCTTTCTTT.